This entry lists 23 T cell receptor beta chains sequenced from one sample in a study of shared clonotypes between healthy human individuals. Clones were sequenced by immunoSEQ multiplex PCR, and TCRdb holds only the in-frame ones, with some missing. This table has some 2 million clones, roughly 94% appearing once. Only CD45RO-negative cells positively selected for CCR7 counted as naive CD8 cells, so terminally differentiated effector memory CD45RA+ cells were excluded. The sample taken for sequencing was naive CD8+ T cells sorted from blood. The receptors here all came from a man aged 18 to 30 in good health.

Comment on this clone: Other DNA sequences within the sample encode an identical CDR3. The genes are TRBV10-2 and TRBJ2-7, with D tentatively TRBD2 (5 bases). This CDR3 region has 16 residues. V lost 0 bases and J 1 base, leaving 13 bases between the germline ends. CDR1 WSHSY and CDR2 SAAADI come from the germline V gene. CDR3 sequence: CASSESGLRVSYEQYF. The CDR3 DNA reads TGCGCCAGCAGTGAGTCCGGGTTGAGGGTGTCCTACGAGCAGTACTTC.

DNA of the CDR3: TGTGCCAGCAGCACGAGAGGGGGCAATGAGCAGTTCTTC. Its translation is CASSTRGGNEQFF. The chain couples TRBV13 to TRBJ2-1; tentatively, D is TRBD1 (6 bases). Trimming pared 5 bases from V and 6 bases from J, leaving 11 bases between. The CDR3 loop spans 13 amino acids. Germline V gene data show CDR1 as PRHDT and CDR2 as FYEKMQ (reference sequence).

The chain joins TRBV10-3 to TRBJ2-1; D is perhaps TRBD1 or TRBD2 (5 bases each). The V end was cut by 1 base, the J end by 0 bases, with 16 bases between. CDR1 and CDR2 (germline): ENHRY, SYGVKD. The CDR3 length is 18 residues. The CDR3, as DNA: TGTGCCATCAGTGAGTGGGGCGTGGGAGCAGTCTCCTACAATGAGCAGTTCTTC. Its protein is CAISEWGVGAVSYNEQFF.

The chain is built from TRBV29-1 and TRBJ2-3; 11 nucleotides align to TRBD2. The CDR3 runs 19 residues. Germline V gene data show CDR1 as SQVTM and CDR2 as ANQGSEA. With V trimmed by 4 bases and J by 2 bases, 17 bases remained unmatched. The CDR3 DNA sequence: TGCAGCGTTGCATATCTCCAAACGGGACTAGCGGACTCCACAGATACGCAGTATTTT. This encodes CSVAYLQTGLADSTDTQYF.

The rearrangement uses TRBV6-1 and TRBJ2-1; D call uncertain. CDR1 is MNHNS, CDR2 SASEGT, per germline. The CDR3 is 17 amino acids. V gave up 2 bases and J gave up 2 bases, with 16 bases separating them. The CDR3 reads CASSESPMTLTYNEQFF. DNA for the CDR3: TGTGCCAGCAGTGAATCCCCCATGACACTTACCTACAATGAGCAGTTCTTC.

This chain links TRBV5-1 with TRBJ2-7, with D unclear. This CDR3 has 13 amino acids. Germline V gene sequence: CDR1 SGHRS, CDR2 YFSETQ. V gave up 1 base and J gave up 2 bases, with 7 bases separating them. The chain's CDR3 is CASSLSPPYEQYF. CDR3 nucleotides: TGCGCCAGCAGCTTGTCGCCACCCTACGAGCAGTACTTC.

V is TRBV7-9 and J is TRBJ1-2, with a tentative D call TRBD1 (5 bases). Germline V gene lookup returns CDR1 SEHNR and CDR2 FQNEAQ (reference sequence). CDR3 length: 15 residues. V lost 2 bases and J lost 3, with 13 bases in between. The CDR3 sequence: CASSLSRAPDYGYTF. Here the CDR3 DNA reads TGTGCCAGCAGCTTAAGCAGGGCACCCGACTATGGCTACACCTTC.

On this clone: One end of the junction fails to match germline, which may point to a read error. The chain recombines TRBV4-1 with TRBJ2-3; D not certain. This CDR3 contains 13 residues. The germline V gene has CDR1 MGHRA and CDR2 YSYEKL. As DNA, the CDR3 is TGCGCCAGCAGCCAAGTCACCCCGAGTCCTGAAAACTTC. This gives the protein CASSQVTPSPENF.

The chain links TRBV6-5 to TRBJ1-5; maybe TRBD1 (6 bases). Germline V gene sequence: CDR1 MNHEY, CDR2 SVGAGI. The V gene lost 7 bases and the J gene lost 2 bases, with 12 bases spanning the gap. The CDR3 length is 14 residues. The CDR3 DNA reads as TGTGCCAGCAATCGGGACATCGGCAATCAGCCCCAGCATTTT. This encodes CASNRDIGNQPQHF.

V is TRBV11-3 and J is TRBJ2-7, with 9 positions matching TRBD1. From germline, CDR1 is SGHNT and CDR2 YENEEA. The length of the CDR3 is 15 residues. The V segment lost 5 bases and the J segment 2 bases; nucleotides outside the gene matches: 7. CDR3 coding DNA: TGTGCCAGCAGCCCGGGGACAGGGATAGCCTACGAGCAGTACTTC. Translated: CASSPGTGIAYEQYF.

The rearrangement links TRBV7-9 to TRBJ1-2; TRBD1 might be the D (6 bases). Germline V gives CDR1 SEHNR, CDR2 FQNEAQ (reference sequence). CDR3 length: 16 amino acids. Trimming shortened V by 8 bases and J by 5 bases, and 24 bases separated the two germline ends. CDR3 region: CASGQDGQTTRYGYTF. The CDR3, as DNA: TGTGCCAGCGGTCAAGATGGACAGACAACTCGGTATGGCTACACCTTC.

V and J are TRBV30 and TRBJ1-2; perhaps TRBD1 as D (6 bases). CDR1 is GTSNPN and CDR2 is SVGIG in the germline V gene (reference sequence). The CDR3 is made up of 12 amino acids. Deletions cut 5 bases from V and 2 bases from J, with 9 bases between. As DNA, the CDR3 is TGTGCCTGGGATCAGGGGAACTATGGCTACACCTTC. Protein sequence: CAWDQGNYGYTF.

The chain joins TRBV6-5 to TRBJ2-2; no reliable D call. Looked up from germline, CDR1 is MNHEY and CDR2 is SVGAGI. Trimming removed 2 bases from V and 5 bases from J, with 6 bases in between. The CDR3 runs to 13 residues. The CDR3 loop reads CASSYRTTGELFF. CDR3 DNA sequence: TGTGCCAGCAGTTACCGGACGACCGGGGAGCTGTTTTTT.

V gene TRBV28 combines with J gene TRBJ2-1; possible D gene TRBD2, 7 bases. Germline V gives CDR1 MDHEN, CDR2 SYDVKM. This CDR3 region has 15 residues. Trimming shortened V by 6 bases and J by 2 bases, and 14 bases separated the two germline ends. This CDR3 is CASRLRGGTYNEQFF. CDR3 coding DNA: TGTGCCAGCAGATTGAGGGGGGGGACCTACAATGAGCAGTTCTTC.

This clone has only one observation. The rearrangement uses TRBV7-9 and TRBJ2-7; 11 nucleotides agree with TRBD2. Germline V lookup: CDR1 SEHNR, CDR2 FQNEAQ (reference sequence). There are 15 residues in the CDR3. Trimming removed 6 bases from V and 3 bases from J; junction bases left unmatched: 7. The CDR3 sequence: CASRNTSGRFYEQYF. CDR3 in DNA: TGTGCCAGCAGGAATACTAGCGGGAGATTCTACGAGCAGTACTTC.

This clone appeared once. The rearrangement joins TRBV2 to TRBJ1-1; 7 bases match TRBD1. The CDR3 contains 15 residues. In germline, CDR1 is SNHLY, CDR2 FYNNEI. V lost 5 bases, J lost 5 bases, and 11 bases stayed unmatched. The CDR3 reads CASSPQGGEATEAFF. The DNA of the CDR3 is TGTGCCAGCAGTCCTCAGGGGGGGGAGGCGACTGAAGCTTTCTTT.

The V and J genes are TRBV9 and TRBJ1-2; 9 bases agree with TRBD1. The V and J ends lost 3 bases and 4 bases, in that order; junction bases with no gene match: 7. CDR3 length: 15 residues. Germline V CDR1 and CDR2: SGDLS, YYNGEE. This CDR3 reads CASSGTGGAIYGYTF. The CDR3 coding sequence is TGTGCCAGCAGCGGAACAGGGGGCGCGATCTATGGCTACACCTTC.

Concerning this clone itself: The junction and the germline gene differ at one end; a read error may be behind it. The CDR3 reads CASSPPGSYNEQFF. The CDR3 DNA follows: TGTGCTAGCAGCCCCCCGGGTTCCTACAATGAGCAGTTCTTC. The chain employs TRBV7-7 and TRBJ2-1; D is unresolved. The germline V gene has CDR1 SSHAT and CDR2 FNYEAQ (reference sequence). This CDR3 region has 14 residues.

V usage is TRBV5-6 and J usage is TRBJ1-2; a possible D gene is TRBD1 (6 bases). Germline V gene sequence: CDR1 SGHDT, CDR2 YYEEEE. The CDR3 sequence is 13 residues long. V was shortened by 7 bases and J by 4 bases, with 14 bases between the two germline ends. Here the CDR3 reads CASAQGDGYGYTF. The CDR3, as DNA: TGTGCCAGCGCACAGGGAGACGGCTATGGCTACACCTTC.

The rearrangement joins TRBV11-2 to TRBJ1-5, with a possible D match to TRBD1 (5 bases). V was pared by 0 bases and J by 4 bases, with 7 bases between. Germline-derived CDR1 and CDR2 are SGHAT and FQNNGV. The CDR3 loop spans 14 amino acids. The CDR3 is CASSLDPGNQPQHF. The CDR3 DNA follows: TGTGCCAGCAGCTTAGACCCAGGGAATCAGCCCCAGCATTTT.

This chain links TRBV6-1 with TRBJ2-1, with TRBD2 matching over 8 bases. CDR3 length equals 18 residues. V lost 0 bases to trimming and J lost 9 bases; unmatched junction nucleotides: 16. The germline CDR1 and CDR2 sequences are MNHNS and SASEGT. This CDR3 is CASSEALSTSESGGEQFF. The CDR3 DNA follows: TGTGCCAGCAGTGAAGCCCTATCGACTAGCGAGTCTGGGGGTGAGCAGTTCTTC.

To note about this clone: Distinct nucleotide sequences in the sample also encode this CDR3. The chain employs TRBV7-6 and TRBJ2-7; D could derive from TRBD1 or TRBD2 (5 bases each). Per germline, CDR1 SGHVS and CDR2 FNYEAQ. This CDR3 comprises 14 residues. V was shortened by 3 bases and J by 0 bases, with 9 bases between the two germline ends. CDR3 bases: TGTGCCAGCAGCTTTTCAGGGAGCTCCTACGAGCAGTACTTC. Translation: CASSFSGSSYEQYF.

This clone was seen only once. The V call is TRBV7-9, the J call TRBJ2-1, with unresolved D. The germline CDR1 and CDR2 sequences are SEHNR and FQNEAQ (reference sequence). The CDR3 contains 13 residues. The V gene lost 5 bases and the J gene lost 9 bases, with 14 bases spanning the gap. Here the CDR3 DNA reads TGTGCCAGCAGCCGAAGAGATGGTCGTGAGCAGTTCTTC. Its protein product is CASSRRDGREQFF.